Listed here is a single TCR beta chain. The data originate from a study of blood T cell repertoires in COVID-19. The wider study: The United States, Italy and Spain supplied acute and convalescent COVID-19 samples.

Per the original methods: By means of reference gene primer amplification, nucleated cell counts were estimated. The method was immunoSEQ multiplex PCR; TCRdb's version includes in-frame clones alone and lacks a portion of them. The DNA gave D and trimming, while V, J and clone size come from that table. Here the sample spans around 190,000 clones, 81% being singletons. Clinical history reported by participants formed the basis on which cohorts were assigned. Per the germline V gene, CDR1 is SGHRS and CDR2 is YFSETQ. The CDR3 covers 12 residues. Trimming removed 1 base from V and 1 base from J, with 2 bases in between.

The chain recombines TRBV5-1 with TRBJ1-2; D call uncertain. The sample comprised PBMCs or T cells enriched from blood (not recorded which). This TCR came from a man between 35 and 55 years old who had recovered from COVID-19. The CDR3 DNA sequence: TGCGCCAGCAGCTTGCATAACTATGGCTACACCTTC. Translated: CASSLHNYGYTF.